A selection of T cell receptor beta chains follows, all from one sample in a study of blood T cell repertoires in COVID-19. Here immunoSEQ multiplex PCR was the method, and the copy in TCRdb shows in-frame clones only, minus some. The table shows around 310,000 clones, with roughly 90% occurring only once. The sequenced material came from PBMCs or T cells enriched from blood (not recorded which). These TCRs come from a woman aged 25-40 years who had recovered from COVID-19. Each CDR3 is given without its conserved first and last residue.

v_call,cdr3_length,j_call,cdr3_aa
TRBV7-9,13,TRBJ2-5,ASSLNSGNQETQY
TRBV19,13,TRBJ2-3,ASRDRNPFRDTQY
TRBV19,12,TRBJ2-3,ASSSGTTTDTQY
TRBV24-1,11,TRBJ2-1,ATSGQGYNEQF
TRBV11-2,15,TRBJ2-7,ASSPRSGHQPTYEQY
TRBV18,13,TRBJ2-7,ASSNREIVVSEQY
TRBV24-1,11,TRBJ1-2,ATSDLPTWLGT
TRBV18,14,TRBJ1-6,ASSRGGVQSNSPLH
TRBV25-1,13,TRBJ1-1,ASSEGAGAGTEAF
TRBV7-9,10,TRBJ2-7,ASSSPLSEQY
TRBV29-1,12,TRBJ2-2,SALRHTGKVELF
TRBV14,11,TRBJ2-2,ASSQGQGLALF
TRBV11-1,12,TRBJ2-2,ASSRQQGSGELF
TRBV5-6,12,TRBJ2-1,ASSFGRAYNEQF
TRBV5-6,11,TRBJ1-2,ASSFGQGDGYT
TRBV4-1,15,TRBJ2-7,ASSQESPGHQYYEQY
TRBV7-3,11,TRBJ2-1,ATSLAGVNEQF
TRBV7-2,10,TRBJ2-1,ASSLESNEQF
TRBV5-1,12,TRBJ2-5,ASSTTGFGETQY
TRBV9,13,TRBJ1-2,ASSSPIDRASSYT
TRBV15,13,TRBJ1-5,ATSISSRSNQPQH
TRBV24-1,13,TRBJ2-3,ATSEWTGDSDTQY
TRBV7-3,17,TRBJ2-1,ASSPKTTSGVGGYNEQF
TRBV5-1,12,TRBJ1-6,ASSQQTGYSPLH
TRBV6-2/TRBV6-3,15,TRBJ2-1,ASSRDRGVLGYNEQF
TRBV27,12,TRBJ1-5,ASRGGVPNQPQH
TRBV6-4,14,TRBJ2-1,ASSVQLADPYNEQF
TRBV5-1,13,TRBJ1-5,ASSLAAGGNQPQH
TRBV18,12,TRBJ1-1,ASSLTDTDTEAF
TRBV14,13,TRBJ1-4,ASSPAWQGNEKLF
TRBV24-1,12,TRBJ2-2,ATSDERRAGELF
TRBV30,12,TRBJ2-2,AWSELVVAGELF
TRBV28,11,TRBJ2-1,ASTSVVRNEQF
TRBV30,13,TRBJ2-2,AWSPVAGISGELF
TRBV10-2,12,TRBJ2-5,AMGRTGSGETQY
TRBV27,12,TRBJ1-2,ASSTRGTAYGYT
TRBV19,12,TRBJ2-6,ASSNRQDLNVLT
TRBV12-3/TRBV12-4,10,TRBJ1-2,ASSLRGGGYT
TRBV29-1,11,TRBJ1-1,SVNRGPNTEAF
TRBV2,14,TRBJ2-3,ASSLRSGFLTDTQY
TRBV5-4,13,TRBJ2-7,ASITGTSRSYEQY
TRBV7-9,11,TRBJ1-2,ASSLAGGSDYT
TRBV7-2,14,TRBJ2-7,ASSLGPGQGGYEQY
TRBV4-1,15,TRBJ2-7,ASSQVGRGRATYEQY
TRBV7-9,11,TRBJ1-1,ASSSGQVTEAF
TRBV5-1,11,TRBJ2-7,ASTLAGVGEQY
TRBV6-5,12,TRBJ1-1,ASSYSPGGTEAF
TRBV2,12,TRBJ1-2,ASNYQGEGYGYT
TRBV4-3,14,TRBJ1-5,ASSQDLSRGDQPQH
TRBV5-4,17,TRBJ2-6,ASSRDPGQAFPGANVLT